This T cell receptor beta chain was captured in a study of OX40 agonist ivuxolimab in advanced cancers. Study context: While on treatment, patients had intravenous ivuxolimab at 0.01 to 10 mg/kg every 2 weeks. Every patient in dose escalation had hepatocellular carcinoma, melanoma, renal cell or head and neck cancer. General observations from the study: Part of the nonresponder group also had normalized T-cell clonal expansion that was low. Clonal expansion by week 6 occurred in CD4+ and CD8+ blood T cells (at 0.1 to 3.0 mg/kg).

The germline CDR1 and CDR2 sequences are MDHEN and SYDVKM. The CDR3 is 14 residues long. V lost 4 bases and J lost 1, with 10 bases in between. Sequencing used immunoSEQ multiplex PCR; TCRdb keeps in-frame clones, though not all of them. Of tens of thousands of clones listed, about nine tenths are singletons. This clone has only one observation. Its antigen is still unknown. The chain joins TRBV28 to TRBJ1-1, with D perhaps matching TRBD1 (6 bases). This receptor was obtained from an adult with an advanced solid tumor such as melanoma, head and neck, liver or kidney cancer. The sequencing used CD4+ or CD8+ T cells sorted from blood, collected in a trial of the OX40 agonist ivuxolimab. CDR3 region: CASSSGATNTEAFF. DNA for the CDR3: TGTGCCAGCAGTTCAGGGGCGACGAACACTGAAGCTTTCTTT.